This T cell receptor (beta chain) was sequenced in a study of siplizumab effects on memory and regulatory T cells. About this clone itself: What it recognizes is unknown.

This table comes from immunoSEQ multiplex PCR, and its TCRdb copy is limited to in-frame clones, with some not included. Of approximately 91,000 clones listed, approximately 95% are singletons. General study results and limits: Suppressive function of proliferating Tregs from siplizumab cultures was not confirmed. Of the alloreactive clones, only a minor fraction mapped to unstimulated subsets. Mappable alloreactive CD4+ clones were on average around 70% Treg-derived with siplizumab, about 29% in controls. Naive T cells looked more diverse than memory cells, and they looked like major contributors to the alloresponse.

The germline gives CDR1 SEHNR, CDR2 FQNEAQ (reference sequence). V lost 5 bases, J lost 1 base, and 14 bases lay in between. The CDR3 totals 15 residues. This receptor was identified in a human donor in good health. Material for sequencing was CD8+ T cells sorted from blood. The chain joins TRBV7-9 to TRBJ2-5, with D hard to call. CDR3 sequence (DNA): TGTGCCAGCAGCATCTCAAGTGAGGCCCAAGAGACCCAGTACTTC. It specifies CASSISSEAQETQYF.